The 31 T cell receptor beta chains reported below all come from one sample, sequenced in a study of blood T cell repertoires in COVID-19. Some clones are missing from TCRdb's copy, which holds only in-frame ones; the method was immunoSEQ multiplex PCR. The table records about 300,000 clones, 90% of them present only once. Sample: peripheral blood. The source is a woman aged 25 to 39 with COVID-19, enrolled during active disease.

This clone was counted only a few times. V usage is TRBV18 and J usage is TRBJ1-1; 8 positions agree with TRBD1. The CDR3 extends over 13 amino acids. Germline CDR1 KGHSH, CDR2 LQKENI. Trimming removed 6 bases from V and 4 bases from J; junction bases left unmatched: 4. The CDR3 is CASSTDRATEAFF. The DNA for the CDR3 is TGTGCCAGCTCGACGGACAGGGCCACTGAAGCTTTCTTT.

This clone was found once. The chain is built from TRBV9 and TRBJ2-3; the D is unclear. CDR1 is SGDLS, CDR2 YYNGEE, per germline. Trimming stripped 1 base from V and 0 bases from J, with 6 bases between. The CDR3 length is 14 residues. DNA of the CDR3: TGTGCCAGCAGCGTAAGAACTAGCACAGATACGCAGTATTTT. This translates into CASSVRTSTDTQYF.

The count of this clone is one. The chain uses TRBV5-4 and TRBJ1-2; D possibly corresponds to TRBD1 (6 bases). The CDR3 consists of 16 residues. V was trimmed by 4 bases and J by 3 bases, leaving 19 bases between them. The germline gives CDR1 SGHNT, CDR2 YYREEE (reference sequence). CDR3 sequence: CASSPLGAVRDYGYTF. The CDR3 nucleotides read TGTGCCAGCAGCCCCCTGGGGGCGGTCCGGGACTATGGCTACACCTTC.

Written as DNA, the CDR3 is TGTGCCAGCAGTTCCTCGACAGGGGGCGGAAATCAGCCCCAGCATTTT. Its protein is CASSSSTGGGNQPQHF. The chain couples TRBV28 to TRBJ1-5; 10 bases agree with TRBD1. CDR1 is MDHEN, CDR2 SYDVKM, per germline. The junction had 7 bases not matched to a gene; V was cut back by 4 bases and J by 4 bases. CDR3 length: 16 amino acids. Together with reference TRBV28 and TRBJ1-5, the CDR3 gives the full variable domain: DVKVTQSSRYLVKRTGEKVFLECVQDMDHENMFWYRQDPGLGLRLIYFSYDVKMKEKGDIPEGYSVSREKKERFSLILESASTNQTSMYLCASSSSTGGGNQPQHFGDGTRLSIL.

The chain is built from TRBV5-3 and TRBJ1-5; D unclear. TRBV5-3 is given ORF status, its function remaining uncertain. V lost 3 bases to trimming and J lost 6 bases, with 4 bases between them. The CDR3 sequence is 11 residues long. CDR3 amino acids: CARSWPQPQHF. As DNA, the CDR3 is TGTGCCAGAAGCTGGCCTCAGCCCCAGCATTTT.

The chain has TRBV5-4 and TRBJ2-7; 8 bases are shared with TRBD2. The trim removed 4 bases at V and 2 bases at J, leaving 8 bases unmatched. The CDR3 runs to 15 residues. The germline gives CDR1 SGHNT, CDR2 YYREEE (reference sequence). CDR3 amino acids: CASSRTGAGAYEQYF. The CDR3 coding sequence is TGTGCCAGCAGCCGCACAGGAGCGGGAGCCTACGAGCAGTACTTC.

J is TRBJ2-5 and V is TRBV12-3 or TRBV12-4; D remains unclear. The CDR3 totals 13 residues. V lost 6 bases, J lost 3 bases, and 11 bases lay in between. The CDR3 protein is CASSPQSEETQYF. CDR3 sequence (DNA): TGTGCCAGCAGCCCCCAGTCAGAAGAGACCCAGTACTTC.

The chain carries TRBV30 and TRBJ1-6; 7 positions agree with TRBD1. V lost 1 base, J lost 9 bases, and 9 bases stayed unmatched. The germline V gene encodes CDR1 GTSNPN and CDR2 SVGIG (reference sequence). The CDR3 runs to 15 residues. CDR3 region: CAWSGGNRGGSPLHF. Written as DNA, the CDR3 is TGTGCCTGGAGTGGGGGGAACAGGGGTGGTTCACCCCTCCACTTT. Filled out from reference TRBV30 and TRBJ1-6, the complete variable domain reads SQTIHQWPATLVQPVGSPLSLECTVEGTSNPNLYWYRQAAGRGLQLLFYSVGIGQISSEVPQNLSASRPQDRQFILSSKKLLLSDSGFYLCAWSGGNRGGSPLHFGNGTRLTVT.

The chain is built from TRBV18 and TRBJ1-1; 10 nucleotides line up with TRBD1. CDR1 and CDR2 (germline): KGHSH, LQKENI. The CDR3 totals 19 residues. J lost 1 base, V lost 1 base, and 12 bases had no gene match. CDR3: CASSPLGTGVALTNTEAFF. Here the CDR3 DNA reads TGTGCCAGCTCACCACTGGGGACAGGGGTGGCTCTCACGAACACTGAAGCTTTCTTT. Based on the CDR3 plus reference TRBV18 and TRBJ1-1, the full variable domain is NAGVMQNPRHLVRRRGQEARLRCSPMKGHSHVYWYRQLPEEGLKFMVYLQKENIIDESGMPKERFSAEFPKEGPSILRIQQVVRGDSAAYFCASSPLGTGVALTNTEAFFGQGTRLTVV.

On this clone itself: This sample also contains other DNA sequences that code for the same CDR3. Here the CDR3 reads CAWRQGGYEQYF. CDR3 DNA sequence: TGTGCCTGGAGACAGGGAGGGTACGAGCAGTACTTC. The chain links TRBV30 to TRBJ2-7; TRBD2 is a possible D gene (7 bases). Germline assignment: CDR1 GTSNPN and CDR2 SVGIG (reference sequence). There are 12 residues in the CDR3. V was shortened by 3 bases and J by 4 bases, with 10 bases between the two germline ends.

This clone came up a few times. V is TRBV5-1 and J is TRBJ2-1; TRBD2 matches at 7 bases. Germline loops: CDR1 SGHRS, CDR2 YFSETQ. With V trimmed by 1 base and J by 7 bases, 5 bases remained unmatched. The CDR3 runs to 14 residues. The CDR3 DNA follows: TGCGCCAGCAGCTTGCTAGCGGAGGGGAATGAGCAGTTCTTC. Encoded protein: CASSLLAEGNEQFF.

The chain links TRBV5-6 to TRBJ1-1, with 8 nucleotides matching TRBD1. The CDR3 contains 15 residues. Germline CDR1 and CDR2: SGHDT and YYEEEE. Germline trimming cut 0 bases from V and 7 bases from J; bases unmatched to any gene: 8. The CDR3 DNA sequence: TGTGCCAGCAGCTTGGAACCGCGGACAGGGAGTGAAGCTTTCTTT. It is translated as CASSLEPRTGSEAFF.

This chain connects TRBV3-1 (or the pseudogene TRBV3-2) to TRBJ2-3, with D possibly being TRBD1 (6 bases). The CDR3 spans 15 residues. V was trimmed by 4 bases and J by 2 bases, leaving 13 bases between them. Germline CDR1 LGHDT, CDR2 YNNKEL (reference sequence). CDR3 region: CASSPGTTITDTQYF. DNA for the CDR3: TGTGCCAGCAGCCCCGGGACAACTATCACAGATACGCAGTATTTT.

The rearrangement links TRBV12-5 to TRBJ2-1, with 9 bases identical to TRBD2. The CDR3 is 15 residues long. The junction had 4 bases not matched to a gene; V was cut back by 7 bases and J by 0 bases. The V gene's germline CDR1 is LGHNT and CDR2 FRNRAP. CDR3 region: CASAPGLASYNEQFF. DNA for the CDR3: TGTGCTAGTGCCCCGGGACTAGCCTCCTACAATGAGCAGTTCTTC.

For the CDR3, the DNA is TGCGCCAGCAGTGCAGGGTTAGGAAACACCATATATTTT. This gives the protein CASSAGLGNTIYF. This chain uses TRBV5-1 with TRBJ1-3, with D possibly TRBD1 on 5 matching bases. Per germline, CDR1 SGHRS and CDR2 YFSETQ. The CDR3 contains 13 residues. Deletions cut 5 bases from V and 4 bases from J, with 10 bases between.

The chain uses TRBV6-5 and TRBJ1-5, with TRBD1 identical over 8 bases. From germline, CDR1 is MNHEY and CDR2 SVGAGI. V lost 6 bases to trimming and J lost 9 bases; unmatched junction nucleotides: 4. The CDR3 covers 12 residues. The CDR3 is CASRLGTGPQHF. DNA for the CDR3: TGTGCCAGCAGACTGGGGACAGGGCCCCAGCATTTT.

In this sample, this clone turned up once. The chain is built from TRBV4-1 and TRBJ2-7; 13 bases match TRBD2. The CDR3 spans 16 residues. Germline CDR1 and CDR2: MGHRA and YSYEKL. Trimming cost V 1 base and J 3 bases; bases outside gene matches: 3. The CDR3 nucleotides read TGCGCCAGCAGCCAAGTGGGACTAGCGGGACGCTACGAGCAGTACTTC. Amino acid sequence: CASSQVGLAGRYEQYF.

The genes are TRBV3-1 (or the pseudogene TRBV3-2) and TRBJ1-1; possible D gene TRBD1, 5 bases. Germline-derived CDR1 and CDR2 are LGHDT and YNNKEL (reference sequence). Between the trimmed V and J ends, which lost 0 bases and 0 bases, there was a span of 8 bases. The CDR3 loop spans 15 amino acids. CDR3 nucleotide sequence: TGTGCCAGCAGCCAAGATGCCAGGGTGAACACTGAAGCTTTCTTT. Translating it yields CASSQDARVNTEAFF.

This clone has just one count. This sequence joins TRBV2 and TRBJ1-2; TRBD1 matches 7 bases. Germline assignment: CDR1 SNHLY and CDR2 FYNNEI. This CDR3 has 16 amino acids. V was clipped by 7 bases and J by 3 bases; unmatched bases: 14. The CDR3, as DNA: TGTGCCAGCACCCCCCGCGGAGGGGGCAGGCACTATGGCTACACCTTC. This sequence encodes CASTPRGGGRHYGYTF.

The chain couples TRBV15 to TRBJ1-2, with 10 nucleotides matching TRBD1. The CDR3 extends over 15 amino acids. The germline gives CDR1 LNHNV, CDR2 YYDKDF (reference sequence). The trim removed 3 bases at V and 8 bases at J, leaving 9 bases unmatched. CDR3 in amino acids: CATSRTGGIYGGYTF. DNA of the CDR3: TGTGCCACCAGCAGGACAGGGGGCATCTATGGAGGCTACACCTTC.

J is TRBJ1-4 and V is TRBV30; a possible D gene is TRBD1 (6 bases). The V end lost 5 bases, the J end lost 4 bases, and 14 bases lay between the germline ends. This CDR3 has 14 residues. Germline V gene lookup returns CDR1 GTSNPN and CDR2 SVGIG (reference sequence). The DNA of the CDR3 is TGTGCCTGGGGCGGAGGGGGGGATAATGAAAAACTGTTTTTT. Amino acids: CAWGGGGDNEKLFF.

This chain uses TRBV7-8 with TRBJ1-1; D unresolved. The CDR3 consists of 13 residues. Germline loops: CDR1 SGHVS, CDR2 FQNEAQ. V was trimmed by 0 bases and J by 10 bases, leaving 12 bases between them. The CDR3 loop reads CASSLARAPRAFF. The CDR3 DNA sequence: TGTGCCAGCAGCTTAGCGCGGGCTCCTCGAGCTTTCTTT. The full variable domain, with the rest looked up from reference TRBV7-8 and TRBJ1-1, is GAGVSQSPRYKVAKRGQDVALRCDPISGHVSLFWYQQALGQGPEFLTYFQNEAQLDKSGLPSDRFFAERPEGSVSTLKIQRTQQEDSAVYLCASSLARAPRAFFGQGTRLTVV.

The chain links TRBV19 to TRBJ2-7; 7 positions match TRBD1. The J segment lost 3 bases and the V segment lost 1 base, leaving 3 bases of the junction unmatched. The CDR3 is made up of 14 amino acids. From germline, CDR1 is LNHDA and CDR2 SQIVND (reference sequence). The CDR3 region is CASSIAAGGYEQYF. The CDR3 DNA is TGTGCCAGTAGTATAGCTGCAGGGGGCTACGAGCAGTACTTC.

This clone has only one observation. V and J are TRBV11-2 and TRBJ1-2; a possible D gene is TRBD1 (6 bases). Germline CDR1 reads SGHAT; CDR2 reads FQNNGV. V dropped 3 bases and J dropped 4 bases, with 18 bases sitting between them. CDR3 length equals 16 residues. CDR3 protein: CASSFRMGRGAYGYTF. The CDR3 DNA reads as TGTGCCAGCAGCTTCAGAATGGGGCGGGGGGCCTATGGCTACACCTTC.

The rearrangement links TRBV5-1 to TRBJ2-3; 8 bases map to TRBD1. This CDR3 is built from 15 residues. V lost 0 bases and J lost 6; bases outside the gene matches: 6. CDR1 is SGHRS and CDR2 is YFSETQ in the germline V gene. The CDR3 spells CASSLESGGLDTQYF. The CDR3 bases are TGCGCCAGCAGCTTGGAGTCAGGGGGCCTTGATACGCAGTATTTT.

The rearrangement joins TRBV11-2 to TRBJ1-4; a weak D match, TRBD1 (5 bases). V was trimmed by 6 bases and J by 8 bases, leaving 16 bases between them. Per germline, CDR1 SGHAT and CDR2 FQNNGV. The length of the CDR3 is 14 residues. CDR3 residues: CASSYFQGGEKLFF. CDR3 nucleotide sequence: TGTGCCAGCAGTTACTTTCAGGGTGGGGAAAAACTGTTTTTT.

J is TRBJ1-2 and V is TRBV5-1; the D is unclear. The CDR3 sequence is 15 residues long. Trimming stripped 0 bases from V and 7 bases from J, with 16 bases between. Germline CDR1 is SGHRS and CDR2 is YFSETQ. The chain's CDR3 is CASSLEGGSALGYTF. CDR3 DNA sequence: TGCGCCAGCAGCTTGGAGGGCGGGAGTGCGCTTGGCTACACCTTC.

CDR3 sequence: CASTALAGAYNEQFF. In nucleotides, the CDR3 is TGTGCCAGCACTGCACTAGCGGGTGCCTACAATGAGCAGTTCTTC. The chain links TRBV2 to TRBJ2-1; TRBD2 matches 9 bases. CDR1 is SNHLY and CDR2 is FYNNEI in the germline V gene. V lost 7 bases, J lost 2 bases, and 6 bases stayed unmatched. The CDR3 runs to 15 residues.

The CDR3 DNA is TGTGCCAGCAGCACCCGACAGGGAGGATCACCCCTCCACTTT. Protein product: CASSTRQGGSPLHF. The J gene is TRBJ1-6, the V gene TRBV9, with 7 bases that match TRBD1. V shed 4 bases and J 10 bases; nucleotides not matched to a gene: 8. CDR1 and CDR2 from the germline V gene are SGDLS and YYNGEE. CDR3 length: 14 residues.

The V and J genes are TRBV15 and TRBJ1-4; the match to TRBD1 covers 7 bases. The germline gives CDR1 LNHNV, CDR2 YYDKDF (reference sequence). J lost 4 bases, V lost 0 bases, and 2 bases had no gene match. The CDR3 has 15 residues. CDR3 sequence: CATSRERGLNEKLFF. In DNA, the CDR3 is TGTGCCACCAGCAGAGAGAGGGGGCTTAATGAAAAACTGTTTTTT.

This chain links TRBV10-3 with TRBJ2-7; the match to TRBD1 covers 8 bases. The V and J ends lost 2 bases and 4 bases, in that order; junction bases with no gene match: 10. Germline V gives CDR1 ENHRY, CDR2 SYGVKD. The CDR3 spans 16 residues. The CDR3 coding sequence is TGTGCCATCAGTGAGCCAAACGGACAGGGAAGTTACGAGCAGTACTTC. It encodes CAISEPNGQGSYEQYF.